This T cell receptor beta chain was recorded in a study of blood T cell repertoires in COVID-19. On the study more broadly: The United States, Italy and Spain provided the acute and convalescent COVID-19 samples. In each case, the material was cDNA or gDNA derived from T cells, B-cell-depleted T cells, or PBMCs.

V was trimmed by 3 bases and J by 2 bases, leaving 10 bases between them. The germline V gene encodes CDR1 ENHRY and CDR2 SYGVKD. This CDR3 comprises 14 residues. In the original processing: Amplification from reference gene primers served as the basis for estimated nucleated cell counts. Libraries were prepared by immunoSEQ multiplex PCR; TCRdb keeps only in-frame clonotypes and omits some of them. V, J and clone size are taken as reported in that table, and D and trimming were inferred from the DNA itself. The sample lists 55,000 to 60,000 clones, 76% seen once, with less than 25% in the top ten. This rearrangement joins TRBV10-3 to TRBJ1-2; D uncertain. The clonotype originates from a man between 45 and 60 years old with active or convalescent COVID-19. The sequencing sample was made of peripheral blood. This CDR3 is CAISDRPSNYGYTF. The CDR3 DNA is TGTGCCATCAGTGACAGGCCGAGCAACTATGGCTACACCTTC.